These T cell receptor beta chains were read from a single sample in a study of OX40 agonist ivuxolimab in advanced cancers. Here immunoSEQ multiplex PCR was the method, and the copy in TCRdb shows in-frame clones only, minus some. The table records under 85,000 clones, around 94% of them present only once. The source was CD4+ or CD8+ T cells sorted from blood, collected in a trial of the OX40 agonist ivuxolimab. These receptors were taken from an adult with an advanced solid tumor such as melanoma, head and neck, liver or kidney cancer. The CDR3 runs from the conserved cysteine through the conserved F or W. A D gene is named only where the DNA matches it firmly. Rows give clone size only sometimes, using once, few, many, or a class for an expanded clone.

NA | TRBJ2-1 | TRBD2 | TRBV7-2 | CASSSPSGRSEQFF | TGTGCCAGCAGCTCCCCTAGCGGCCGGAGTGAGCAGTTCTTC
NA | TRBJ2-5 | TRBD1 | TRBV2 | CASGSQYRDRRQETQYF | TGTGCCAGCGGAAGCCAATACCGGGACAGACGACAAGAGACCCAGTACTTC
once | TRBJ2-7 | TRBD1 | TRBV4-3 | CASSLDRGLEQYF | TGCGCCAGCAGCCTAGACAGGGGACTCGAGCAGTACTTC
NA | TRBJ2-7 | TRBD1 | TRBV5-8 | CASSPGTGLYEQYF | TGTGCCAGCAGCCCCGGGACAGGGCTCTACGAGCAGTACTTC
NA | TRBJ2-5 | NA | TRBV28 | CASSGGGLETQYF | TGTGCCAGCTCAGGGGGAGGCCTAGAGACCCAGTACTTC
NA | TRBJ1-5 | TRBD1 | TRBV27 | CASRGQGSNQPQHF | TGTGCCAGCAGAGGACAGGGTAGCAATCAGCCCCAGCATTTT
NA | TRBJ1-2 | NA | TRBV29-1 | CSVGQDYGYTF | TGCAGCGTTGGCCAAGACTATGGCTACACCTTC
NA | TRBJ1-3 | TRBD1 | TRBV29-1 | CSVLQGLENTIYF | TGCAGCGTGTTACAGGGGTTGGAAAACACCATATATTTT
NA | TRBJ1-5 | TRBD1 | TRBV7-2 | CASSQRDSNQPQHF | TGTGCCAGCAGCCAGCGGGACAGTAATCAGCCCCAGCATTTT
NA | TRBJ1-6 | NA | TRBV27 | CASSTTRQIYNSPLHF | TGTGCCAGCAGTACAACCCGACAGATCTATAATTCACCCCTCCACTTT
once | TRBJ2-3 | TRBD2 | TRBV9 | CASSVSSGNTDTQYF | TGTGCCAGCAGCGTATCTAGCGGGAATACAGATACGCAGTATTTT
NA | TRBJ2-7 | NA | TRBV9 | CASSVDSHSYEQYF | TGTGCCAGCAGCGTGGACAGTCACTCCTACGAGCAGTACTTC
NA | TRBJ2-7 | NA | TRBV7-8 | CASSLVPGSYEQYF | TGTGCCAGCAGCTTAGTTCCTGGCTCCTACGAGCAGTACTTC
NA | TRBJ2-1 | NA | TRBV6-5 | CASSLTSGAQFF | TGTGCCAGCAGTTTGACCTCGGGGGCGCAGTTCTTC
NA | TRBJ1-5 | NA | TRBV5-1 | CASSLVGGNQPQHF | TGCGCCAGCAGCTTGGTAGGTGGGAATCAGCCCCAGCATTTT
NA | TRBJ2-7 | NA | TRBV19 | CASSPELSSYEQYF | TGTGCCAGTAGTCCAGAGCTGAGCTCCTACGAGCAGTACTTC
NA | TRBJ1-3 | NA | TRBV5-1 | CASSLAYPGTTGNTIYF | TGCGCCAGCAGCTTGGCCTACCCGGGGACGACAGGAAACACCATATATTTT
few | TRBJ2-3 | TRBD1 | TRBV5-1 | CASSLAGQGALDTQYF | TGCGCCAGCAGCTTGGCCGGGCAGGGGGCCTTAGATACGCAGTATTTT
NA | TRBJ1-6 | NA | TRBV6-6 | CASWQPQGRVNSPLHF | TGTGCCAGCTGGCAACCCCAGGGACGGGTTAATTCACCCCTCCACTTT
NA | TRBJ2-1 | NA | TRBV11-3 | CASTNHLADEQFF | TGTGCCAGCACCAACCATCTGGCCGATGAGCAGTTCTTC
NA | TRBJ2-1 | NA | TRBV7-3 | CASSFAGSSYNEQFF | TGTGCCAGCAGCTTTGCGGGTAGCTCCTACAATGAGCAGTTCTTC
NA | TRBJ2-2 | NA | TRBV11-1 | CASSSRGRTGELFF | TGTGCCAGCAGCTCCAGAGGACGGACCGGGGAGCTGTTTTTT
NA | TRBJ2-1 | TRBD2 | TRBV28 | CASIPTRPTSGRRNEQFF | TGTGCCAGCATTCCTACTCGCCCGACTAGCGGGAGAAGGAATGAGCAGTTCTTC
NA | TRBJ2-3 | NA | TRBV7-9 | CASSLTSPDTQYF | TGTGCCAGCAGCTTAACTTCGCCAGATACGCAGTATTTT